This TCR beta chain stems from a study of blood T cell repertoires in COVID-19. Study as a whole: The United States, Italy and Spain supplied acute and convalescent COVID-19 samples. Sample material is recorded as cDNA or gDNA derived from T cells, B-cell-depleted T cells, or PBMCs.

V shed 4 bases, J shed 2 bases, and the junction held 3 bases outside the gene matches. This CDR3 comprises 13 residues. CDR1 and CDR2 from the germline V gene are SQVTM and ANQGSEA. Authors' data handling: Amplifying reference gene primers gave estimates of nucleated cell counts. This table comes from immunoSEQ multiplex PCR, and its TCRdb copy is limited to in-frame clones, with some not included. V, J and clone size were drawn from that table, and D and trimming were deduced from the DNA. The data contain 230,000 or so clones, 65% to 85% of them singletons. Sequencing was carried out using peripheral blood. The chain carries TRBV29-1 and TRBJ2-3; 7 nucleotides align to TRBD1. This receptor was obtained from a man aged 50 to 60 with active or convalescent COVID-19. CDR3 in amino acids: CSVVTGDTDTQYF. As DNA, the CDR3 is TGCAGCGTTGTTACAGGGGACACAGATACGCAGTATTTT.